This TCR beta chain was sequenced during a study of T cells in Graves' hyperthyroidism and ophthalmopathy. The CDR3 covers 13 residues. CDR1 is SGHTA and CDR2 is FQGNSA in the germline V gene. Trimming stripped 1 base from V and 10 bases from J, with 11 bases between. TCR beta CDR3 sequences were amplified from RNA transcripts. An initial round of RT-PCR targeting the TCR CDR3 relied on the HTBI primer set. TCRdb fed the multiplex PCR reads into MiXCR, producing one record per CDR3 protein. The profile shows 620,000 or so distinct CDR3 sequences, approximately 15% of them singletons. The TCR comes from a woman between 50 and 59 years old with Graves' ophthalmopathy. The source material was blood. The chain couples TRBV7-2 to TRBJ2-1; possibly TRBD2 for D (6 bases). The CDR3 loop reads CASSLEVAGEQFF. The CDR3 DNA reads TGTGCCAGCAGCTTAGAAGTGGCGGGGGAGCAGTTCTTC.